These T cell receptor beta chains were read from a single sample in a study of Graves' ophthalmopathy and Graves' hyperthyroidism. Each CDR3 protein gets one entry after TCRdb re-called the multiplex PCR reads with MiXCR. This sample has about 390,000 distinct CDR3 sequences, with 17% found just once. The source material was peripheral blood. All receptors come from an adult woman with stable Graves' hyperthyroidism. Each CDR3 is given with its conserved first and last residue. Size tells how often a clone was seen (once, few, many) or the class of an expanded clone, and some rows leave it out.

TRBV19 - CASRRDASPTNQPQHF
TRBV18 many CASSPDSYTSSAYEQYF
TRBV28 many CASSNLFEAFF
TRBV5-8 many CASSHTPGAVYGYTF
TRBV11-1 few CASSLAAGTGERFRYF
TRBV4-2 few CASTERGTGNTIYF
TRBV5-4 - CASSPDRARNIQYF
TRBV20-1 many CSARDVGKYEQYF
TRBV11-1 - CASSLGGRGGMNTGELFF
TRBV5-1 many CASGSSPGGDYGYTF
TRBV28 many CASSLTGFSYEQYF
TRBV7-2 many CASSLGQGRSNQPQHF
TRBV12-3/TRBV12-4 many CASSFKRLGTASSYEQYF
TRBV11-2 - CASSSLTSGRGTGELFF
TRBV19 many CASSIPTGAEAFF
TRBV12-3/TRBV12-4 many CASSPRGVGANVLTF
TRBV30 many CAWTSRTEYLLYGYTF
TRBV6-5 many CASSRTSLETQYF
TRBV12-3/TRBV12-4 many CASGTETYEQYF
TRBV9 few CASSVAGGLSYEQYF
TRBV20-1 many CSARATDGQGGTYEQYF
TRBV6-1 - CASSSTGIGEQYF
TRBV10-1 many CASSYGLAGVAGELFF
TRBV29-1 - CSVRDRGRNGYTF
TRBV28 many CAISAGRATGELFF
TRBV7-2 many CASSSLKGHRGGYTF
TRBV14 many CASSQEGFGPRDYEQYF
TRBV11-2 many CASSFWTSGRYEQYF
TRBV5-4 few CASSLAGFGPGEGLF
TRBV24-1 - CATPPAAPRTGELFF
TRBV6-1 many CASRQQGVIDTIYF
TRBV30 many CAWSRGHGGYTF
TRBV5-5 - CDSSTGGLETQYF
TRBV28 many CASSLVGEMNTEAFF
TRBV28 many CASTSGIYGYTF
TRBV27 many CATARGTGVYEQYF
TRBV30 - CAWSGTTQETQYF
TRBV2 many CAIAGTKHYEQYF
TRBV3-1 - CASSQYGQGGETQYF
TRBV2 many CASTLKGQNYGYTF
TRBV27 many CASKTSGRIYEQYF
TRBV4-2 many CASSQEGIAGVSEQYF
TRBV28 many CASSSNTYRDNGPETQYF
TRBV7-2 many CASSLAGDTAYGYTF
TRBV28 many CASSYRGRGITGELFF
TRBV6-5 - CASSNRYNQPQHF
TRBV29-1 many CSVETDSSHKAFF
TRBV20-1 many CSAAGQENTEAFF
TRBV4-1 - CASSQDLVRYGYIF
TRBV28 many CASSFPLAAETQYF
TRBV25-1 many CASSEYPRSPLHF
TRBV11-2 - CASSLNRGFRPYEQYF
TRBV6-1 - CASSEESPSLGTQYF
TRBV7-9 many CASSLMDRQYF
TRBV30 few CAWSVLGTAYEQYF